Below, one T cell receptor beta chain is given with its context. This record comes from a study of control samples from healthy donors and cancer patients. Sequenced by immunoSEQ multiplex PCR; TCRdb stores in-frame clones only, minus some. The sample consists of roughly 400,000 clones, 80% to 95% of them appearing once. The CDR3 contains 18 residues. This TCR was sampled from a man in his forties or fifties with head and neck cancer. The chain recombines TRBV21-1 with TRBJ2-3; the table's D call, TRBD1, was not checked against the DNA. TRBV21-1 is assigned pseudogene status. Sequencing used PBMCs. CDR3 sequence (DNA): TGTGCCAGCAGCAAATTAAGGCAGGTTGGAACTAGCACAGATACGCAGTATTTT. It specifies CASSKLRQVGTSTDTQYF.